This T cell receptor (beta chain) was captured in a study of CD8 T cells in ankylosing spondylitis. Overall study results and limits: In peripheral blood, disease-linked CD8+ clones occurred at relatively low frequencies. Disease-associated clones were reportedly significantly overrepresented in matched ankylosing spondylitis synovial fluid. Among TCR beta sequences, a motif of under ten highly homologous variants appeared characteristic of ankylosing spondylitis blood.

This CDR3 is built from 12 residues. Per germline, CDR1 SGHTA and CDR2 FQGNSA. Trimming took off 8 bases at V and 9 bases at J, with 14 bases between the two ends. This clonotype has just one count. Its antigen is still unknown. MiXCR, run by TCRdb on the 5' RACE reads, gives a single entry per CDR3 protein. The sample lists roughly 38,000 distinct CDR3 sequences, about 15% seen once, with around 50% in the top ten. Sequenced sample: blood. This clonotype was obtained from a male donor with ankylosing spondylitis or in good health (not recorded which). This chain uses TRBV7-2 with TRBJ2-1; D assignment may be TRBD1 or TRBD2 (5 bases each). The DNA of the CDR3 is TGTGCCAGCGGTCGGGGCAGGGCTGAGCAGTTCTTC. This encodes CASGRGRAEQFF.